Listed below are T cell receptor beta chains from one sample, sequenced in a study of blood T cell repertoires in COVID-19. This table comes from immunoSEQ multiplex PCR, and its TCRdb copy is limited to in-frame clones, with some not included. The table lists 150,000 to 200,000 clones, about 81% of them singletons. The sequenced material came from peripheral blood. These receptors were collected from a man aged 60 to 69 with active or convalescent COVID-19. CDR3s include the opening cysteine and the closing phenylalanine or tryptophan. The D gene is left open where the match is weak. The size entry is marked missing in some rows and otherwise reads once, few, many or a size class.

TRBV28,-,TRBJ1-5,14,-,CASSPTLTGQPQHF,TGTGCCAGCAGTCCGACTCTTACGGGTCAGCCCCAGCATTTT
TRBV19,TRBD1,TRBJ2-4,17,-,CASSIGGDGDRLRIQYF,TGTGCCAGTAGTATAGGAGGGGACGGGGACAGGCTCCGAATTCAGTACTTC
TRBV5-4,TRBD2,TRBJ2-3,15,once,CASSLVAGTTDTQYF,TGTGCCAGCAGCTTGGTAGCGGGAACGACGGATACGCAGTATTTT
TRBV4-1,-,TRBJ1-4,12,-,CASSPPFEKLFF,TGCGCCAGCAGCCCCCCTTTTGAAAAACTGTTTTTT
TRBV5-1,-,TRBJ1-4,16,-,CASSLDPQGGNEKLFF,TGCGCCAGCAGCTTGGATCCTCAGGGAGGTAATGAAAAACTGTTTTTT
TRBV29-1,-,TRBJ1-1,12,-,CSVLGAEAEAFF,TGCAGCGTATTGGGTGCGGAGGCTGAAGCTTTCTTT
TRBV5-1,TRBD1,TRBJ2-3,14,-,CASSSGQTTDTQYF,TGCGCCAGCAGCTCGGGACAGACCACAGATACGCAGTATTTT
TRBV19,TRBD1,TRBJ1-1,16,-,CASSMIPGQGAPEAFF,TGTGCCAGTAGTATGATTCCGGGACAGGGGGCACCTGAAGCTTTCTTT
TRBV6-5,-,TRBJ2-7,15,-,CASSLGPPAKYEQYF,TGTGCCAGCAGTTTGGGGCCGCCGGCCAAGTACGAGCAGTACTTC
TRBV5-1,TRBD2,TRBJ2-1,14,-,CASRLAEAANEQFF,TGCGCCAGCCGACTAGCGGAGGCGGCCAATGAGCAGTTCTTC
TRBV2,TRBD2,TRBJ2-7,13,-,CASSAPAGGIWYF,TGTGCCAGCAGTGCCCCAGCGGGGGGCATTTGGTACTTC
TRBV13,TRBD1,TRBJ1-1,16,-,CASSVIRDRGKAEAFF,TGTGCCAGCAGCGTCATCCGGGACAGGGGAAAGGCTGAAGCTTTCTTT
TRBV29-1,-,TRBJ2-3,12,-,CSARSGEDTQYF,TGCAGCGCCCGATCCGGGGAAGATACGCAGTATTTT
TRBV19,-,TRBJ1-5,13,-,CASSTSFNQPQHF,TGTGCCAGTAGTACCAGTTTCAATCAGCCCCAGCATTTT
TRBV10-3,TRBD2,TRBJ2-7,13,-,CATGLAGGSEQYF,TGTGCCACGGGACTAGCGGGAGGGAGCGAGCAGTACTTC
TRBV28,-,TRBJ2-5,14,-,CASSFPGNRETQYF,TGTGCCAGCAGTTTCCCAGGGAACAGGGAGACCCAGTACTTC
TRBV4-1,-,TRBJ2-7,15,-,CASSQYRGSSYEQYF,TGCGCCAGCAGCCAATACCGGGGGAGCTCCTACGAGCAGTACTTC
TRBV2,TRBD1,TRBJ1-1,15,-,CASSERTGAETEAFF,TGTGCCAGCAGTGAACGGACAGGGGCCGAGACTGAAGCTTTCTTT
TRBV15,-,TRBJ1-5,17,once,CATSRERRIGEGQPQHF,TGTGCCACCAGCAGAGAGAGGAGGATAGGGGAGGGTCAGCCCCAGCATTTT
TRBV9,-,TRBJ1-4,13,-,CASSRSMREKLFF,TGTGCCAGCAGCAGGAGTATGCGCGAAAAACTGTTTTTT
TRBV18,TRBD2,TRBJ2-5,19,-,CASSPTFGLAGVGRETQYF,TGTGCCAGCTCACCGACCTTCGGACTAGCGGGAGTAGGTCGGGAGACCCAGTACTTC
TRBV20-1,TRBD1,TRBJ2-3,11,-,CSAAGGQESNF,TGCAGTGCCGCAGGGGGCCAGGAAAGTAATTTT
TRBV2,TRBD1,TRBJ1-4,13,few,CASRRQGGEKLFF,TGTGCCAGCAGAAGACAGGGCGGTGAAAAACTGTTTTTT
TRBV10-1,TRBD1,TRBJ2-7,14,once,CASSVRTGGGEQYF,TGCGCCAGCAGTGTGAGGACAGGGGGCGGCGAGCAGTACTTC
TRBV5-1,-,TRBJ2-5,12,few,CASSGRSETQYF,TGCGCCAGCAGCGGCCGTAGCGAGACCCAGTACTTC
TRBV5-4,-,TRBJ2-6,16,-,CASSLATNPGANVLTF,TGTGCCAGCAGCTTGGCCACAAACCCTGGGGCCAACGTCCTGACTTTC
TRBV6-5,-,TRBJ2-2,15,-,CASRPGAVWTGELFF,TGTGCCAGCAGACCTGGCGCGGTTTGGACCGGGGAGCTGTTTTTT
TRBV13,TRBD2,TRBJ2-5,15,-,CASSIEREGRETQYF,TGTGCCAGCAGCATAGAGCGGGAGGGCCGGGAGACCCAGTACTTC
TRBV24-1,TRBD2,TRBJ2-5,16,-,CATSQGSGRRGETQYF,TGTGCCACCAGTCAGGGAAGCGGGAGGAGGGGGGAGACCCAGTACTTC
TRBV6-6,TRBD1,TRBJ1-5,15,few,CASQDRGGDNQPQHF,TGTGCCAGCCAGGACAGGGGAGGGGACAATCAGCCCCAGCATTTT
TRBV5-4,TRBD1,TRBJ1-2,15,-,CASSTGQGSNYGYTF,TGTGCCAGCAGCACAGGACAGGGATCGAACTATGGCTACACCTTC
TRBV7-9,TRBD1,TRBJ2-1,14,-,CASSLARTGYEQFF,TGTGCCAGCAGCTTAGCTCGGACAGGGTATGAGCAGTTCTTC
TRBV5-8,-,TRBJ2-1,15,once,CASSLVGVAYNEQFF,TGTGCCAGCAGCTTGGTAGGGGTTGCCTACAATGAGCAGTTCTTC
TRBV5-6,TRBD1,TRBJ1-6,15,few,CASSLDRGRNSPLHF,TGTGCCAGCAGCCTAGACAGGGGGAGAAATTCACCCCTCCACTTT
TRBV28,TRBD2,TRBJ2-1,12,-,CAGGRIRDEQFF,TGTGCCGGCGGGAGGATTAGGGATGAGCAGTTCTTC
TRBV18,TRBD1,TRBJ1-1,16,-,CASSAGTGGTNTEAFF,TGTGCCAGCTCAGCAGGGACAGGGGGAACGAACACTGAAGCTTTCTTT
TRBV3-1/TRBV3-2,-,TRBJ1-2,14,few,CASSQDRGYYGYTF,TGTGCCAGCAGCCAAGATCGAGGCTACTATGGCTACACCTTC
TRBV6-5,TRBD2,TRBJ2-3,16,-,CASSYALAGGTDTQYF,TGTGCCAGCAGTTACGCACTAGCGGGGGGCACAGATACGCAGTATTTT
TRBV2,-,TRBJ2-1,13,-,CASSEFTGSEQFF,TGTGCCAGCAGTGAATTTACCGGGAGTGAGCAGTTCTTC
TRBV19,-,TRBJ1-5,15,few,CASSIDTGFNQPQHF,TGTGCCAGTAGTATAGATACAGGGTTTAATCAGCCCCAGCATTTT
TRBV5-1,-,TRBJ2-7,15,-,CASSLDAGSSYEQYF,TGCGCCAGCAGCTTGGACGCAGGAAGCTCCTACGAGCAGTACTTC
TRBV11-2,TRBD2,TRBJ2-7,15,-,CASSPGTSGGYEQYF,TGTGCCAGCAGCCCTGGGACTAGCGGGGGCTACGAGCAGTACTTC
TRBV6-6,-,TRBJ2-1,15,-,CASSPTGRSYNEQFF,TGTGCCAGCAGTCCGACAGGGAGGTCCTACAATGAGCAGTTCTTC
TRBV5-6,-,TRBJ2-2,14,-,CASSLGTPTGELFF,TGTGCCAGCAGCTTGGGAACACCGACCGGGGAGCTGTTTTTT
TRBV5-1,-,TRBJ1-2,14,few,CASSLYPGHFGYTF,TGCGCCAGCAGCTTATATCCAGGGCACTTCGGCTACACCTTC
TRBV18,TRBD1,TRBJ1-2,15,once,CASSRDRAESYGYTF,TGTGCCAGCTCACGAGACAGGGCCGAAAGCTATGGCTACACCTTC
TRBV29-1,-,TRBJ1-1,13,-,CSPYDRMNTEAFF,TGCAGCCCCTACGACAGGATGAACACTGAAGCTTTCTTT
TRBV7-2,TRBD1,TRBJ2-3,16,once,CASSPGQGLALDTQYF,TGTGCCAGCAGCCCCGGACAGGGGCTAGCTTTGGATACGCAGTATTTT
TRBV10-1,TRBD2,TRBJ2-2,14,-,CASSPSGGAGELFF,TGCGCCAGCAGCCCTAGCGGGGGAGCCGGGGAGCTGTTTTTT
TRBV6-5,TRBD2,TRBJ2-7,13,-,CASRLAGVWEQYF,TGTGCCAGCAGGCTAGCGGGAGTTTGGGAGCAGTACTTC
TRBV11-2,-,TRBJ2-2,14,-,CASSLRTKTGELFF,TGTGCCAGCAGCTTAAGGACAAAAACCGGGGAGCTGTTTTTT
TRBV5-1,-,TRBJ2-2,16,-,CASRPEGGAGTGELFF,TGCGCCAGCAGGCCCGAAGGGGGGGCCGGCACCGGGGAGCTGTTTTTT
TRBV19,-,TRBJ1-2,11,-,CASSAGVGYTF,TGTGCCAGTAGTGCAGGGGTCGGCTACACCTTC